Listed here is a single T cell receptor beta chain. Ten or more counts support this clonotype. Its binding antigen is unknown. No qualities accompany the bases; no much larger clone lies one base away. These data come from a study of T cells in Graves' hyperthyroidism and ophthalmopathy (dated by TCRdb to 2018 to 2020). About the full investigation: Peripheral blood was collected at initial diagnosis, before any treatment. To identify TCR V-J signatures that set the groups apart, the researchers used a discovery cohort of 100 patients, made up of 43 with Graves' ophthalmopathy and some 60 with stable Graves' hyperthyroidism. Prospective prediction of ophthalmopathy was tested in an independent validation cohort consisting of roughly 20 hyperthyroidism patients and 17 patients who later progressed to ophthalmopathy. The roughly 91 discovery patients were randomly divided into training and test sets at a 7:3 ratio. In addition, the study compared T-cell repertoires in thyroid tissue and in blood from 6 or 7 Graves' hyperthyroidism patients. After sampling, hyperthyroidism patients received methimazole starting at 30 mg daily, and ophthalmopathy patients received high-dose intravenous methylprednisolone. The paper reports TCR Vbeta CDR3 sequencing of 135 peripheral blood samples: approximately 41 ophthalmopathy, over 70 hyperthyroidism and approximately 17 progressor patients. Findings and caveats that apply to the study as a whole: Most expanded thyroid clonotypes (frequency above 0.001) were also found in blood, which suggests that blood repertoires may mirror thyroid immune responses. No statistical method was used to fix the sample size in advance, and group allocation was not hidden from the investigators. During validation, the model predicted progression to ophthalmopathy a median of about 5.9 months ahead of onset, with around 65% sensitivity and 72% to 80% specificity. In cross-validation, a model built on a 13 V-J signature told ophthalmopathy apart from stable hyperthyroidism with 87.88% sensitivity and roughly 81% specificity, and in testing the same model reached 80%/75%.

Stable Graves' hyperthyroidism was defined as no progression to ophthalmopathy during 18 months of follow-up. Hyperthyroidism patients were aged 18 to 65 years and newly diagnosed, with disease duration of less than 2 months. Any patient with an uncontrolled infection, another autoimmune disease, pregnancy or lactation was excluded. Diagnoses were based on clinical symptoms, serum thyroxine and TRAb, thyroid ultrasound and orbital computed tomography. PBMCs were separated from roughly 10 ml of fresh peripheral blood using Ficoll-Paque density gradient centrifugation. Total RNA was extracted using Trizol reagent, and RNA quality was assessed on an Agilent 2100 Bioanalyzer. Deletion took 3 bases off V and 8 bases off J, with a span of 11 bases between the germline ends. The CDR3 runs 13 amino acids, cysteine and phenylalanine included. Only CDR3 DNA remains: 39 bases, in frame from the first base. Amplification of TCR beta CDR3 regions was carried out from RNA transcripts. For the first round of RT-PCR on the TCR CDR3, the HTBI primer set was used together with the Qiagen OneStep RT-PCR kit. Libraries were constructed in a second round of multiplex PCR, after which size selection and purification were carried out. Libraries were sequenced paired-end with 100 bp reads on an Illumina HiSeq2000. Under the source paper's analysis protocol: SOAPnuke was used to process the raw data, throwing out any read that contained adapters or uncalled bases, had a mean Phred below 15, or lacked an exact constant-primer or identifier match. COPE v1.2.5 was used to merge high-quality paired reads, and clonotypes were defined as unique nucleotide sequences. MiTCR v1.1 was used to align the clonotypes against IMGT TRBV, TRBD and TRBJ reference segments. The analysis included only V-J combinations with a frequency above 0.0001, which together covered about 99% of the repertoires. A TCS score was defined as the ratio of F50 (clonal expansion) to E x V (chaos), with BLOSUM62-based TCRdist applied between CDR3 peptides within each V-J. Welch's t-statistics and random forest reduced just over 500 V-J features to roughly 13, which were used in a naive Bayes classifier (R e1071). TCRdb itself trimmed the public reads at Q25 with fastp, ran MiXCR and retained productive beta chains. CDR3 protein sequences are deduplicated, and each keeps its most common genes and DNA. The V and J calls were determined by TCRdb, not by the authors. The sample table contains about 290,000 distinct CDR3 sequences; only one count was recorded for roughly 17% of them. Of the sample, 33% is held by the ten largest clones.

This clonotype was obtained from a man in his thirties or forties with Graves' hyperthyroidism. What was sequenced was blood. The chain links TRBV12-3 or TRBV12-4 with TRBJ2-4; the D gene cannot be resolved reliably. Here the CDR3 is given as CASSFGSRDIQYF. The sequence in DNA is TGTGCCAGCAGTTTCGGGTCCCGAGACATTCAGTACTTC.